This TCR beta chain came from a study of identical twins. Healthy Caucasians provided all donations. A single record per CDR3 protein comes from TCRdb applying MiXCR to the 5' RACE reads. Here the sample spans just under 550,000 distinct CDR3 sequences, roughly 15% being singletons. Germline CDR1 SQVTM, CDR2 ANQGSEA. The CDR3 contains 15 residues. The ends were cut back, 6 bases at V and 0 bases at J, with 15 bases in the middle. A few counts support this clonotype. Its target is unknown. Study-level findings and limits: Abundant cord blood beta clonotypes carried fewer insertions; memory repertoires showed none. Recombination models fit unrelated individuals' TCR alpha sharing but underestimated twins'.

These data were also reused for a study on yellow fever vaccine responses in identical twins. That work contributes: Vaccine-induced T cell responses in twins were reportedly observed to appear partly convergent, partly personalized.

The chain has TRBV29-1 and TRBJ2-1; possibly TRBD2 for D (5 bases). The sequenced material came from CD4+ T cells sorted from blood. This TCR was sampled from a woman aged 18-29 years in good health. CDR3 sequence: CSVARAESSYNEQFF. The CDR3 DNA sequence: TGCAGCGTAGCAAGAGCGGAGAGCTCCTACAATGAGCAGTTCTTC.